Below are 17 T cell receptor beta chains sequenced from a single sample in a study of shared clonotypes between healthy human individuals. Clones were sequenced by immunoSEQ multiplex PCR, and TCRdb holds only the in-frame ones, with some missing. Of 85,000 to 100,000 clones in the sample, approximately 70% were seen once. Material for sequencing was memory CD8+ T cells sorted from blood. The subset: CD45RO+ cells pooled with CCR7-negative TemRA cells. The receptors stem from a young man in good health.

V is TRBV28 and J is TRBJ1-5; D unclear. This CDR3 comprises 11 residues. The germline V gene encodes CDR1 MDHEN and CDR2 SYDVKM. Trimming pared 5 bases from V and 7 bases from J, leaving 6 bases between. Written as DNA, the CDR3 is TGTGCCAGCAGTAGAGGGCAGCCCCAGCATTTT. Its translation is CASSRGQPQHF.

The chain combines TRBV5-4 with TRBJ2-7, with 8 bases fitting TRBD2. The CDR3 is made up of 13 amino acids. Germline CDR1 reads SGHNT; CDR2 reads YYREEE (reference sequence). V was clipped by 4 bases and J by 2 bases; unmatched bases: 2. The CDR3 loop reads CASSTGLAYEQYF. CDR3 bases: TGTGCCAGCAGCACGGGACTAGCCTACGAGCAGTACTTC.

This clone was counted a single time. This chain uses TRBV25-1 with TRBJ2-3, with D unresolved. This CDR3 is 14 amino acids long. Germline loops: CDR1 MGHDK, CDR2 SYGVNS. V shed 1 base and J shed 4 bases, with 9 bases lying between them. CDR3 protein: CASSESAVSDTQYF. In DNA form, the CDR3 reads TGTGCCAGCAGTGAATCGGCAGTCTCAGATACGCAGTATTTT.

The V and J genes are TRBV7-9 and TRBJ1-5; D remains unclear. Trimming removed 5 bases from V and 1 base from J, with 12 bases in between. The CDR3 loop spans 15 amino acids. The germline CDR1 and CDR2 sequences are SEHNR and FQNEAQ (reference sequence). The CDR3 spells CASSPPMTSNQPQHF. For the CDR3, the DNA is TGTGCCAGCAGCCCCCCTATGACCAGCAATCAGCCCCAGCATTTT.

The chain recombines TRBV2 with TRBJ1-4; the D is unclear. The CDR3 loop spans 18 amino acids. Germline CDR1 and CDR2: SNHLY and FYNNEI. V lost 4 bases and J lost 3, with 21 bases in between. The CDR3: CASSVATQAARANEKLFF. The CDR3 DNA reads TGTGCCAGCAGTGTCGCCACCCAGGCAGCTAGAGCTAATGAAAAACTGTTTTTT.

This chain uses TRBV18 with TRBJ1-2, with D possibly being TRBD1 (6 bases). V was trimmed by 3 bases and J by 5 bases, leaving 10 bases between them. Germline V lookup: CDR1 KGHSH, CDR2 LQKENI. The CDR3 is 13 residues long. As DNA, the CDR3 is TGTGCCAGCTCACCGGGGGGCCCTTATGGCTACACCTTC. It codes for CASSPGGPYGYTF.

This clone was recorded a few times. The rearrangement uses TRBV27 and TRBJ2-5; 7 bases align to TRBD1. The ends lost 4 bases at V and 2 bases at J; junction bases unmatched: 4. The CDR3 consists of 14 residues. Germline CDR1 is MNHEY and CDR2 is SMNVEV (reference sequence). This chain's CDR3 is CASSSLQGQETQYF. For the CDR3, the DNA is TGTGCCAGCAGTTCTCTACAGGGGCAAGAGACCCAGTACTTC.

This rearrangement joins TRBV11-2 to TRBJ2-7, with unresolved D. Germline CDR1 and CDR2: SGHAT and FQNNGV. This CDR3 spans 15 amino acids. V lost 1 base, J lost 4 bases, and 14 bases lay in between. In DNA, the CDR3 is TGTGCCAGCAGCTTAGTAGGTTCGGGTCATTACGAGCAGTACTTC. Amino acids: CASSLVGSGHYEQYF.

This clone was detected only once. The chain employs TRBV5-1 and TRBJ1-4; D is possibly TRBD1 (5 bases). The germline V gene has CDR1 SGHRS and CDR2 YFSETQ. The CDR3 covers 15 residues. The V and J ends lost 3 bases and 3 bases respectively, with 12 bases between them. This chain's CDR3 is CASSSFGASNEKLFF. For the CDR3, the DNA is TGCGCCAGCAGCTCATTTGGGGCTTCTAATGAAAAACTGTTTTTT.

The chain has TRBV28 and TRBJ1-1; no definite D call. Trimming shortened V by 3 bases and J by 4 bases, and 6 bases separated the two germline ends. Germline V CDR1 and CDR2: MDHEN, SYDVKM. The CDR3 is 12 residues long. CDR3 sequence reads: CASSFLGTEAFF. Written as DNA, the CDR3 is TGTGCCAGCAGTTTTTTGGGCACTGAAGCTTTCTTT.

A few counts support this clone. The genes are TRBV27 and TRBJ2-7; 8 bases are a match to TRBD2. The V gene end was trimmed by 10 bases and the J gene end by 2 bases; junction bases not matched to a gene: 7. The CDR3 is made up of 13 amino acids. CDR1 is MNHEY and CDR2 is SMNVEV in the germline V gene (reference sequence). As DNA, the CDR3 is TGTGCCACCGCTCCCGGGAGGGCCTACGAGCAGTACTTC. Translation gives CATAPGRAYEQYF.

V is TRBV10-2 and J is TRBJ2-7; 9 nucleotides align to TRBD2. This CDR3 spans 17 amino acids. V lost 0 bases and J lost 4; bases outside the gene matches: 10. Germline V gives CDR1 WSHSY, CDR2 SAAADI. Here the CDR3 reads CASSESGIGSGSYEQYF. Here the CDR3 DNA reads TGCGCCAGCAGTGAGTCTGGGATTGGTAGCGGGAGTTACGAGCAGTACTTC.

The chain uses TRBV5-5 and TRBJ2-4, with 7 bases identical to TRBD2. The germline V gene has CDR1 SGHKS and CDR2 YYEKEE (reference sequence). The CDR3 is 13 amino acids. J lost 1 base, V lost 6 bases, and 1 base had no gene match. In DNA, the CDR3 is TGTGCCAGCACCGGGGGGGCCAAAAACATTCAGTACTTC. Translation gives CASTGGAKNIQYF.

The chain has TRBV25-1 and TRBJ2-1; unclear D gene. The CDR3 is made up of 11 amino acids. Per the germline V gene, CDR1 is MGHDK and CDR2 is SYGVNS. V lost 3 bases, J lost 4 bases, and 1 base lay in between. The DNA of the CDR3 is TGTGCCAGCAGTGATTACAATGAGCAGTTCTTC. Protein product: CASSDYNEQFF.

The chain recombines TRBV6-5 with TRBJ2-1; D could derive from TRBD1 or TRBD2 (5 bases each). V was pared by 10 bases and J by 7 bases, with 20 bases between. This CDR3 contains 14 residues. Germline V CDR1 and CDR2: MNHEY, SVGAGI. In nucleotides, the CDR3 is TGTGCCACCATGAGGGGACGGACTTTAAATGAGCAGTTCTTC. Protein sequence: CATMRGRTLNEQFF.

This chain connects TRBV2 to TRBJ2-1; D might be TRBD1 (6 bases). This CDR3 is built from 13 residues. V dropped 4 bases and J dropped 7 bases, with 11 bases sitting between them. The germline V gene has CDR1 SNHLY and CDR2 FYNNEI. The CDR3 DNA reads TGTGCCAGCAGTGCCCAGGGGTTTAATGAGCAGTTCTTC. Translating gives CASSAQGFNEQFF.

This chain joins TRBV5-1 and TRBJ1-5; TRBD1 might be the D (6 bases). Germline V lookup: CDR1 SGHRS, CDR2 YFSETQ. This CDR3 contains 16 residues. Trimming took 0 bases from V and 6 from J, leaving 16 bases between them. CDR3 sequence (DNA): TGCGCCAGCAGCTTGGTGGGGGCCCCACTAGGTCAGCCCCAGCATTTT. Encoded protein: CASSLVGAPLGQPQHF. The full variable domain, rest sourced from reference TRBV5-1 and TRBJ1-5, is KAGVTQTPRYLIKTRGQQVTLSCSPISGHRSVSWYQQTPGQGLQFLFEYFSETQRNKGNFPGRFSGRQFSNSRSEMNVSTLELGDSALYLCASSLVGAPLGQPQHFGDGTRLSIL.